The 9 T cell receptor beta chains below were found in one sample sequenced in a study of blood T cell repertoires in COVID-19. TCRdb keeps only in-frame clones here, not all; method: immunoSEQ multiplex PCR. The data contain about 260,000 clones, 87% of them singletons. Specimen: peripheral blood. The receptors here all came from a woman aged 45-65 years who had recovered from COVID-19.

V is TRBV6-6 and J is TRBJ1-2, with 9 positions matching TRBD1. In germline, CDR1 is MNHNY, CDR2 SVGAGI (reference sequence). This CDR3 contains 15 residues. Losses at the gene ends were 4 bases for V and 4 bases for J; bases not matched to a gene: 7. DNA for the CDR3: TGTGCCAGCAGTTCGGGACAGGGAATCGCCTATGGCTACACCTTC. It yields the protein CASSSGQGIAYGYTF.

The gene calls are TRBV18 and TRBJ2-3, with 7 bases matching TRBD2. Trimming at V came to 5 bases and at J to 0 bases, leaving 23 bases not matched to a gene. Germline V lookup: CDR1 KGHSH, CDR2 LQKENI. The length of the CDR3 is 21 residues. CDR3 nucleotide sequence: TGTGCCAGCTCAACTTACCCATTTCGCGGGAGCGAGGCCCCAAGCACAGATACGCAGTATTTT. Encoded protein: CASSTYPFRGSEAPSTDTQYF.

This chain connects TRBV4-2 to TRBJ2-1; 10 bases map to TRBD2. Germline values: CDR1 LGHNA, CDR2 YNFKEQ. V gave up 2 bases and J gave up 10 bases; unmatched junction bases: 11. There are 16 residues in the CDR3. The CDR3 sequence: CASSQPGTSVLKEQFF. The CDR3 nucleotides are TGTGCCAGCAGCCAACCCGGGACTAGCGTTCTTAAGGAGCAGTTCTTC.

The V call is TRBV4-3, the J call TRBJ1-1, with 8 bases aligning to TRBD1. Germline loops: CDR1 LGHNA, CDR2 YSLEER. J lost 2 bases, V lost 3 bases, and 8 bases had no gene match. The CDR3 is 16 residues long. CDR3 nucleotide sequence: TGCGCCAGCAGCCAGGGGGGAGGACAGGGAAACACTGAAGCTTTCTTT. This codes for CASSQGGGQGNTEAFF.

The chain recombines TRBV15 with TRBJ2-1; TRBD1 matches 10 bases. V lost 5 bases to trimming and J lost 6 bases; unmatched junction nucleotides: 7. CDR3 length equals 15 residues. Germline values: CDR1 LNHNV, CDR2 YYDKDF (reference sequence). CDR3: CATSRDRGRPNEQFF. CDR3 coding DNA: TGTGCCACCAGCCGTGACAGGGGGCGACCCAATGAGCAGTTCTTC.

The V call is TRBV7-2, the J call TRBJ2-2; no firm D call. The CDR3 is made up of 15 amino acids. Germline loops: CDR1 SGHTA, CDR2 FQGNSA. The V and J ends lost 2 bases and 1 base respectively, with 8 bases between them. The CDR3 sequence: CASSLTLLNTGELFF. The CDR3 nucleotides are TGTGCCAGCAGCTTAACGTTACTGAACACCGGGGAGCTGTTTTTT. The variable domain in full, completed from reference TRBV7-2 and TRBJ2-2, reads GAGVSQSPSNKVTEKGKDVELRCDPISGHTALYWYRQSLGQGLEFLIYFQGNSAPDKSGLPSDRFSAERTGGSVSTLTIQRTQQEDSAVYLCASSLTLLNTGELFFGEGSRLTVL.

J is TRBJ2-1 and V is TRBV5-1, with 11 bases fitting TRBD2. CDR3 length equals 17 residues. J was trimmed by 4 bases and V by 2 bases; bases with no gene match: 8. Germline V gene sequence: CDR1 SGHRS, CDR2 YFSETQ. The CDR3 DNA follows: TGCGCCAGCAGCTTTCGACTAGCGGGGCCCGGGTACAATGAGCAGTTCTTC. The encoded protein is CASSFRLAGPGYNEQFF.

This clone was seen a handful of times. The genes are TRBV5-4 and TRBJ2-3; the match to TRBD2 covers 11 bases. This CDR3 is 13 amino acids long. Germline V CDR1 and CDR2: SGHNT, YYREEE (reference sequence). J lost 9 bases, V lost 4 bases, and 4 bases had no gene match. CDR3 region: CASSPGTSGTQYF. CDR3 coding DNA: TGTGCCAGCAGCCCAGGGACTAGCGGAACGCAGTATTTT.

This chain uses TRBV9 with TRBJ1-5; D is ambiguous. The CDR3 runs 13 residues. Looked up from germline, CDR1 is SGDLS and CDR2 is YYNGEE. V lost 0 bases to trimming and J lost 9 bases, with 10 bases between them. In nucleotides, the CDR3 is TGTGCCAGCAGCGTAGGAGGTCCGGGGCCCCAGCATTTT. It is translated as CASSVGGPGPQHF. The full variable domain, with the rest looked up from reference TRBV9 and TRBJ1-5, is DSGVTQTPKHLITATGQRVTLRCSPRSGDLSVYWYQQSLDQGLQFLIQYYNGEERAKGNILERFSAQQFPDLHSELNLSSLELGDSALYFCASSVGGPGPQHFGDGTRLSIL.